Listed below are T cell receptor beta chains from one sample, sequenced in a study of blood T cell repertoires in COVID-19. Generated by immunoSEQ multiplex PCR, the TCRdb table keeps only in-frame clones and is missing some. This sample has about 35,000 clones, with roughly four fifths found just once. The specimen was peripheral blood. The receptor set was obtained from a human donor in a cohort sampled during active or convalescent COVID-19. The donor label of this sample is uncertain. Each CDR3 is given with its conserved first and last residue. Each record gives: J gene, V gene, CDR3 protein.

TRBJ2-5,TRBV5-1,CATTTSGREETQYF
TRBJ1-1,TRBV29-1,CSVAQGAANTEAFF
TRBJ1-1,TRBV27,CASSLKGRGGDVAFF
TRBJ1-5,TRBV19,CASSIDTASRPPQHF
TRBJ2-3,TRBV30,CAWSPRGATDTQYF
TRBJ2-4,TRBV29-1,CSVNGLAGGANIQYF
TRBJ1-1,TRBV7-9,CASSSLGRTAFEAFF
TRBJ2-1,TRBV2,CASSEVGGYNEQFF
TRBJ1-3,TRBV6-5,CAIRSGGGENTIYF
TRBJ2-2,TRBV15,CATSRGQGAGGELFF
TRBJ2-1,TRBV19,CASSFRGTSGTAGNEQFF
TRBJ2-2,TRBV24-1,CATSRTGPLTGELFF
TRBJ2-3,TRBV19,CASREGWDTDTQYF
TRBJ1-5,TRBV6-2/TRBV6-3,CASSYSRRTGEDGPQHF
TRBJ1-1,TRBV24-1,CATSAGSSPGTEAFF
TRBJ2-7,TRBV4-2,CASTPSTGRMDEQYF
TRBJ2-7,TRBV21-1,CASRGLADLYEQYF
TRBJ2-1,TRBV25-1,CASSELRQGGTEQFF
TRBJ2-5,TRBV24-1,CATSAKFGDRDEETQYF
TRBJ2-1,TRBV5-4,CASNSGTTITNNEQFF
TRBJ2-1,TRBV5-1,CASSLSVAGISYNEQFF
TRBJ2-3,TRBV24-1,CATSDGQGTDTQYF
TRBJ2-7,TRBV28,CASSTWTGTYEQYF
TRBJ2-1,TRBV15,CATSSPGLAGARGEQFF
TRBJ1-6,TRBV7-9,CASSLTTSNSPLHF
TRBJ2-1,TRBV5-1,CASSATSGDYNEQFF
TRBJ1-2,TRBV19,CASSIAGLQGYTF
TRBJ2-7,TRBV6-5,CASSYSNPRVEQYF
TRBJ2-7,TRBV4-3,CASSQDQGGQAYEQYF
TRBJ2-1,TRBV9,CASSLGTASYNEQFF
TRBJ2-7,TRBV6-6,CASSGTSGYSYEQYF
TRBJ2-1,TRBV5-1,CASSKRTSGTTTSSYNEQFF
TRBJ2-7,TRBV18,CASSRTGQGYFYEQYF
TRBJ1-1,TRBV19,CASSTQALNTEAFF
TRBJ2-2,TRBV19,CASKRRGTTGELFF
TRBJ2-7,TRBV6-5,CASSRTVLYEQYF
TRBJ2-5,TRBV6-5,CASRPTAQETQYF
TRBJ2-2,TRBV3-1/TRBV3-2,CASSRSGSGELFF
TRBJ2-7,TRBV4-1,CASSQVRFSYEQYF
TRBJ2-3,TRBV9,CASSPGQGAMVGTDTQYF
TRBJ2-1,TRBV3-1/TRBV3-2,CASSQDRGVAGDRRFF
TRBJ1-5,TRBV15,CATSGRQTGQPQHF
TRBJ2-3,TRBV5-1,CASSPVSSTDTQYF
TRBJ2-3,TRBV7-2,CASSLAPRTSGRGDTQYF
TRBJ1-3,TRBV4-2,CASSPRQGAGNTIYF
TRBJ2-1,TRBV14,CASSQVQTGNEQFF
TRBJ1-6,TRBV6-2/TRBV6-3,CASSLRTGLYNSPLHF
TRBJ2-1,TRBV9,CASSVGTVVSNEQFF
TRBJ1-5,TRBV24-1,CATSSTGSNQPQHF
TRBJ2-1,TRBV19,CASSLRGGNSYNEQFF
TRBJ2-2,TRBV7-2,CASSLKGEAGELFF
TRBJ1-2,TRBV18,CASSPLAPGTGTAGGYTF
TRBJ2-1,TRBV9,CASSALTSGNEQFF
TRBJ2-4,TRBV7-9,CASSSPAGDFLAKNIQYF
TRBJ1-1,TRBV24-1,CATSDPRGGPNTEAFF
TRBJ1-2,TRBV5-1,CASSRDSPHGYTF
TRBJ2-1,TRBV7-2,CASSLTLAGVQNEQFF